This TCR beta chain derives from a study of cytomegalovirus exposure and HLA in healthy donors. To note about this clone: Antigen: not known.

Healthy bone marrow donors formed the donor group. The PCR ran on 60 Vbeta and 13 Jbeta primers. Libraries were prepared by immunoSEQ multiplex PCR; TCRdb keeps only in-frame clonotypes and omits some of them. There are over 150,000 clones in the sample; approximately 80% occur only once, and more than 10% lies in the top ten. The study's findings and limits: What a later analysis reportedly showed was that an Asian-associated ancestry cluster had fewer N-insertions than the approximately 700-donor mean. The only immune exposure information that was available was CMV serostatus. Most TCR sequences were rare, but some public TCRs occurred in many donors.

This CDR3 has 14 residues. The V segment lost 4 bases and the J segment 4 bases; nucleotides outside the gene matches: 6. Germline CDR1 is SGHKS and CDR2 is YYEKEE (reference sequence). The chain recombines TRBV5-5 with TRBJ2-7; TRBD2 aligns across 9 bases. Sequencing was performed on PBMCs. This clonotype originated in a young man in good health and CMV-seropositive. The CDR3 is CASSRGAGGYEQYF. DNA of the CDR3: TGTGCCAGCAGCAGGGGTGCGGGAGGGTACGAGCAGTACTTC.